The 8 T cell receptor beta chains listed next were all sequenced from one sample in a study of T cell responses to AZD1222 COVID-19 vaccine. Measured with immunoSEQ multiplex PCR; TCRdb has only the in-frame clones, and not every one. The data hold tens of thousands of clones, with 80% to 90% observed a single time. Material: peripheral blood, obtained on day 0 of AZD1222 vaccination. These receptors were collected from an adult in good health.

This chain connects TRBV6-6 to TRBJ1-5; the match to TRBD1 covers 10 bases. After removal of 6 bases from V and 4 bases from J, the junction contained 3 bases not matched to a gene. The V gene's germline CDR1 is MNHNY and CDR2 SVGAGI (reference sequence). This CDR3 is 14 amino acids long. The CDR3 region has the DNA TGTGCCAGCAGCTCGGACAGGGGGAATCAGCCCCAGCATTTT. Protein: CASSSDRGNQPQHF.

V and J are TRBV3-1 (or the pseudogene TRBV3-2) and TRBJ2-1, with D tentatively TRBD2 (6 bases). V lost 3 bases to trimming and J lost 12 bases, with 15 bases between them. The CDR3 loop spans 13 amino acids. Looked up from germline, CDR1 is LGHDT and CDR2 is YNNKEL (reference sequence). The CDR3 region is CASSQTGGVAQFF. CDR3 sequence (DNA): TGTGCCAGCAGCCAGACTGGCGGGGTTGCGCAGTTCTTC.

The chain carries TRBV7-3 and TRBJ2-3, with D tentatively TRBD1 or TRBD2 (5 bases each). The CDR3 spans 14 residues. Trimming removed 2 bases from V and 6 bases from J, with 12 bases in between. The germline V gene encodes CDR1 SGHTA and CDR2 FQGTGA. In nucleotides, the CDR3 is TGTGCCAGCAGCTTAGGCACAGGAGGTGATACGCAGTATTTT. Translated, it gives CASSLGTGGDTQYF.

This chain joins TRBV18 and TRBJ1-1; D uncertain. Trimming took off 5 bases at V and 5 bases at J, with 15 bases between the two ends. Germline CDR1 KGHSH, CDR2 LQKENI. The CDR3 loop spans 14 amino acids. The CDR3 reads CASSTVSGGTEAFF. CDR3 coding DNA: TGTGCCAGCTCAACAGTATCGGGTGGGACTGAAGCTTTCTTT.

This clone occurred once. V gene TRBV12-3 or TRBV12-4 combines with J gene TRBJ2-5; no reliable D call. V lost 6 bases and J lost 3, with 11 bases in between. This CDR3 is 13 amino acids long. CDR3 residues: CASRVDREETQYF. CDR3 nucleotide sequence: TGTGCCAGCAGGGTAGATCGGGAAGAGACCCAGTACTTC.

The CDR3 loop is CASSLRQGALNSPLHF. CDR3 DNA: TGTGCCAGCTCACTAAGACAGGGGGCCCTAAATTCACCCCTCCACTTT. The chain is built from TRBV18 and TRBJ1-6; 10 bases map to TRBD1. V trimming: 4 bases; J trimming: 7 bases; junction bases outside the gene matches: 7. The germline CDR1 and CDR2 sequences are KGHSH and LQKENI. This CDR3 comprises 16 residues.

This sequence joins TRBV30 and TRBJ2-7; D is undetermined. V dropped 0 bases and J dropped 0 bases, with 15 bases sitting between them. The CDR3 is made up of 16 amino acids. CDR1 and CDR2 (germline): GTSNPN, SVGIG (reference sequence). The CDR3 DNA reads TGTGCCTGGAGTGTGAAGACACATCGGTCCTCCTACGAGCAGTACTTC. Amino acids: CAWSVKTHRSSYEQYF.

Only a few counts were recorded for this clone. The chain links TRBV6-2 or TRBV6-3 to TRBJ2-1, with 8 bases aligning to TRBD2. V lost 2 bases, J lost 1 base, and 7 bases stayed unmatched. Germline CDR1 MNHEY, CDR2 SVGEGT. The CDR3 runs to 17 residues. This chain's CDR3 is CASSYGGGTRSYNEQFF. DNA of the CDR3: TGTGCCAGCAGTTACGGCGGGGGGACTAGGTCCTACAATGAGCAGTTCTTC.